The 14 T cell receptor beta chains given below trace back to one sample, sequenced in a study of T cell clonality in common variable immunodeficiency. Profiled with immunoSEQ multiplex PCR; TCRdb holds only in-frame clones, not every one. This sample carries under 65,000 clones, none of them present only once. What was sequenced was peripheral blood mononuclear cells. Every receptor here comes from a person aged 18 to 70 in good health.

This clone has a count of ten or more. The CDR3 end is not reached by the read, which stops 3 residues before it; the germline J gene fills it in. V and J are TRBV18 and TRBJ2-2; TRBD1 might be the D (5 bases). The V end lost 2 bases, the J end lost 2 bases, and 6 bases lay between the germline ends. The CDR3 totals 14 residues. Germline CDR1 reads KGHSH; CDR2 reads LQKENI. The sequenced CDR3 bases are TGTGCCAGCTCACCAGGGGCAAACACCGGGGAG. It specifies CASSPGANTGE. The CDR3 in full is CASSPGANTGELFF.

This clone was recorded at least ten times. CDR3 bases read: TGTGCCAGCAGACCGAACAGGGGGGCCGTCTCCAACTATGGC. It encodes CASRPNRGAVSNYG. The entire CDR3 reads CASRPNRGAVSNYGYTF. The J gene is TRBJ1-2, the V gene TRBV12-3 or TRBV12-4; 8 positions agree with TRBD1. The read stops 3 residues short of the end of the CDR3; the missing end is completed from the germline J gene. The V segment lost 6 bases and the J segment 2 bases; nucleotides outside the gene matches: 14. The CDR3 runs to 17 residues.

This clone came up many times. The read is 3 residues too short to cover the CDR3 end, so that end is filled in from the germline J gene. The chain is built from TRBV5-4 and TRBJ2-5; 8 bases map to TRBD2. The germline V gene has CDR1 SGHNT and CDR2 YYREEE (reference sequence). CDR3 length: 13 residues. Unmatched junction bases numbered 7, after V lost 7 bases and J lost 5 bases. Incomplete CDR3 DNA: TGTGCCAGCCGGCGGGGGGCCGTGGAGACC. The encoded protein is CASRRGAVET. The entire CDR3 sequence reads CASRRGAVETQYF. Full variable domain (missing parts from reference TRBV5-4 and TRBJ2-5): ETGVTQSPTHLIKTRGQQVTLRCSSQSGHNTVSWYQQALGQGPQFIFQYYREEENGRGNFPPRFSGLQFPNYSSELNVNALELDDSALYLCASRRGAVETQYFGPGTRLLVL.

About this clone: The read finishes 3 residues shy of the CDR3 end, and the germline J gene is used to complete it. The rearrangement joins TRBV20-1 to TRBJ1-1, with TRBD1 matching 9 bases. CDR3 length: 13 amino acids. The germline V gene encodes CDR1 DFQATT and CDR2 SNEGSKA (reference sequence). V lost 6 bases, J lost 5 bases, and 7 bases stayed unmatched. The CDR3 DNA, read in part, is TGCAGTGCCCTCCGACAGGGGGGTACTGAA. Protein product: CSALRQGGTE. The whole CDR3 protein is CSALRQGGTEAFF.

This clone was seen repeatedly, ten times or more. The missing CDR3 end, 3 residues past where the read stops, is filled in from the germline J gene. The chain uses TRBV7-2 and TRBJ2-5, with D perhaps matching TRBD1 (6 bases). Trimming stripped 7 bases from V and 4 bases from J, with 19 bases between. The CDR3 is 15 residues long. Germline CDR1 SGHTA, CDR2 FQGNSA. The CDR3 DNA, read in part, is TGTGCCAGCACCCTCTGGGGGCGCCGGGTAGAGACC. Translated, it gives CASTLWGRRVET. The whole CDR3 sequence reads CASTLWGRRVETQYF.

In this sample, this clone turned up many times. The read is 3 residues too short to cover the CDR3 end, so that end is filled in from the germline J gene. The genes are TRBV3-1 (or the pseudogene TRBV3-2) and TRBJ1-5; tentatively, D is TRBD1 (5 bases). The germline CDR1 and CDR2 sequences are LGHDT and YNNKEL (reference sequence). This CDR3 has 15 residues. V lost 6 bases to trimming and J lost 1 base, with 13 bases between them. The DNA read from the CDR3 is TGTGCCAGCAGTGGGGGGTCGGGGAGCAATCAGCCC. It translates to CASSGGSGSNQP. In full, the CDR3 reads CASSGGSGSNQPQHF.

This clone occurred many times. The read is 3 residues too short to cover the CDR3 end, so that end is filled in from the germline J gene. The chain is built from TRBV28 and TRBJ2-6; D remains ambiguous. CDR1 is MDHEN and CDR2 is SYDVKM in the germline V gene. This CDR3 spans 15 amino acids. Trimming stripped 4 bases from V and 3 bases from J, with 10 bases between. CDR3 sequence: CASSSVGFGANVLTF. Partial CDR3 DNA: TGTGCCAGCAGTTCCGTGGGCTTTGGGGCCAACGTC.

This clone was counted at least ten times. The CDR3 is cut off 3 residues early in the read; its end comes from the germline J gene. The chain uses TRBV19 and TRBJ2-2; D perhaps matches TRBD1 (6 bases). The V gene lost 7 bases and the J gene lost 1 base, with 13 bases spanning the gap. Germline V gene data show CDR1 as LNHDA and CDR2 as SQIVND (reference sequence). This CDR3 is built from 15 residues. CDR3 amino acids: CASTPGQRNTGELFF. CDR3 DNA (partial): TGTGCCAGTACCCCTGGACAGAGGAACACCGGGGAG.

This clone was seen at least ten times. The CDR3 is cut off 3 residues early in the read; its end comes from the germline J gene. The rearrangement links TRBV6-4 to TRBJ2-7, with D perhaps matching TRBD1 (5 bases). Germline CDR1 MRHNA, CDR2 SNTAGT. The CDR3 consists of 14 residues. The germline V and J ends were trimmed by 4 bases and 0 bases, with 10 bases remaining between them. The CDR3 is CASSATDNSYEQYF. CDR3 DNA (partial): TGTGCCAGCAGTGCAACGGACAACTCCTACGAG.

This clone occurred a few times. The sequenced fragment ends 3 residues before the CDR3 boundary, so the rest is inferred from the germline J gene. The chain is built from TRBV5-1 and TRBJ2-2, with D tentatively TRBD1 (6 bases). CDR1 and CDR2 from the germline V gene are SGHRS and YFSETQ. This CDR3 comprises 14 residues. The CDR3 spells CASGPRDKNEKLFF. CDR3 DNA (partial): TGCGCCAGCGGACCCCGGGACAAAAATGAAAAG.

This clone was recorded many times. Read coverage stops 3 residues before the CDR3 terminus; the germline J gene supplies the remainder. V and J are TRBV19 and TRBJ2-1; the match to TRBD2 covers 8 bases. The CDR3 is made up of 16 amino acids. V dropped 2 bases and J dropped 3; count of bases not matched to a gene: 6. The germline V gene has CDR1 LNHDA and CDR2 SQIVND (reference sequence). The part of the CDR3 DNA that was read is TGTGCCAGTAGTATACGAGCGGGAGCCTTCTACAATGAG. This codes for CASSIRAGAFYNE. The CDR3, in full, reads CASSIRAGAFYNEQFF. Using reference TRBV19 and TRBJ2-1 for the parts outside the CDR3, the full variable domain is DGGITQSPKYLFRKEGQNVTLSCEQNLNHDAMYWYRQDPGQGLRLIYYSQIVNDFQKGDIAEGYSVSREKKESFPLTVTSAQKNPTAFYLCASSIRAGAFYNEQFFGPGTRLTVL.

This clone was picked up many times. CDR3 DNA, as far as it was read: TGCGCCAGCAGTGAGTCAAGGCCAAACGGCAATCAGCCC. As protein: CASSESRPNGNQP. The complete CDR3 protein is CASSESRPNGNQPQHF. The chain links TRBV10-2 to TRBJ1-5, with no clear D. The CDR3 is cut off 3 residues early in the read; its end comes from the germline J gene. CDR3 length equals 16 residues. V lost 0 bases, J lost 2 bases, and 11 bases lay in between. CDR1 and CDR2 from the germline V gene are WSHSY and SAAADI.

This clone was counted a few times. Given a much more abundant clone one base away, this may be a read error. The missing CDR3 end, 3 residues past where the read stops, is filled in from the germline J gene. The sample has other DNA sequences that encode this CDR3 too. The J gene is TRBJ1-2, the V gene TRBV6-1, with D perhaps matching TRBD1 (5 bases). Trimming pared 6 bases from V and 6 bases from J, leaving 17 bases between. CDR1 is MNHNS and CDR2 is SASEGT in the germline V gene. This CDR3 is 14 amino acids long. The covered CDR3 bases are TGTGCCAGCAGCGAATCGGGAGGGGTGAATGGC. Amino acid sequence: CASSESGGVNG. The entire CDR3 sequence reads CASSESGGVNGYTF.

This clone occurred many times. Read sequence stops 3 residues before the CDR3 end, and the germline J gene provides the missing end. The chain joins TRBV19 to TRBJ2-3; D gene unclear. Germline CDR1 and CDR2: LNHDA and SQIVND (reference sequence). V was pared by 4 bases and J by 2 bases, with 4 bases between. This CDR3 comprises 12 residues. The CDR3 bases that were read are TGTGCCAGTAGTACCCTCACAGATACG. It encodes CASSTLTDT. Given in full, the CDR3 is CASSTLTDTQYF.